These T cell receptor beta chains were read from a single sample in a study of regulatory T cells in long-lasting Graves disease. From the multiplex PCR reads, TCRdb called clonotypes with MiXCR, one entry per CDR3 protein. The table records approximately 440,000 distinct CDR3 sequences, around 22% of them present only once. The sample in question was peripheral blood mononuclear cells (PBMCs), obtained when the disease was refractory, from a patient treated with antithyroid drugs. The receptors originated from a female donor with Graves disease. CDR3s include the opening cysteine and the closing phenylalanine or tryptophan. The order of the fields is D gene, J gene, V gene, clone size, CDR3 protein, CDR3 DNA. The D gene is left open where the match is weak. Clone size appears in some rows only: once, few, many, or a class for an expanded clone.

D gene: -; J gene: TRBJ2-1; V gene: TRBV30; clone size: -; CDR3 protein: CAWIGAGTYEQFF; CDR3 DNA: TGTGCCTGGATTGGAGCAGGAACTTATGAGCAGTTCTTC
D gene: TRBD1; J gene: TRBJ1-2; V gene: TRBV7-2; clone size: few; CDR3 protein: CASSSQGGQGLPGYTF; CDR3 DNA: TGTGCCAGCAGCTCACAAGGAGGACAGGGACTTCCTGGCTACACCTTC
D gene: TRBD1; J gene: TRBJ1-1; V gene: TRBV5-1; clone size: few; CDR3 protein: CASTSQGGHLNTEAFF; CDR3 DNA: TGCGCCAGCACCTCGCAGGGGGGACATCTGAACACTGAAGCTTTCTTT
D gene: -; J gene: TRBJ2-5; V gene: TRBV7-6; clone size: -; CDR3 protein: CASSPPGTWETQYF; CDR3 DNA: TGTGCCAGCAGCCCGCCCGGGACTTGGGAGACCCAGTACTTC
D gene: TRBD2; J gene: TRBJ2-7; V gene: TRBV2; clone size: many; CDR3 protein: CASSEARSSGSLKYEQYF; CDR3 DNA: TGTGCCAGCAGTGAAGCCCGGTCTAGCGGGAGCTTAAAGTACGAGCAGTACTTC
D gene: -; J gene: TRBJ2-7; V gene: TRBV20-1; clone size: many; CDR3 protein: CSASPRQGGSEQYF; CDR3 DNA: TGCAGTGCCAGTCCCCGGCAGGGAGGCTCCGAGCAGTACTTC
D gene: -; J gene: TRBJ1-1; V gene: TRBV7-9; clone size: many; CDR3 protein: CASSDEMGLAFF; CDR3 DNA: TGTGCCAGCAGCGATGAAATGGGTTTGGCTTTCTTT
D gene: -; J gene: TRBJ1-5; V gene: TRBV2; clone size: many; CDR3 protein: CASIRDSNQPQHF; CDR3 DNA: TGTGCCAGCATCAGGGATAGCAATCAGCCCCAGCATTTT
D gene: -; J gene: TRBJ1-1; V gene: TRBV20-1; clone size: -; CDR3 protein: CSPRGGRNTEAFF; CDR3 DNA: TGCAGTCCTCGAGGGGGGCGGAACACTGAAGCTTTCTTT
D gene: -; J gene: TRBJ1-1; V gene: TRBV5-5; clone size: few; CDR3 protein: CASSLEGTPTEAFF; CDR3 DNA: TGTGCCAGCAGCTTGGAGGGGACCCCGACTGAAGCTTTCTTT
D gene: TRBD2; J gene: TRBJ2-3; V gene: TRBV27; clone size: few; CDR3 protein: CASSSLADTDTQYF; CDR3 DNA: TGTGCCAGCAGTTCTCTAGCGGACACAGATACGCAGTATTTT
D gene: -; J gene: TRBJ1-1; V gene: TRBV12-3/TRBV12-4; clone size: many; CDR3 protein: CASSLGRGNTEAFF; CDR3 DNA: TGTGCCAGCAGCCTGGGACGGGGAAACACTGAAGCTTTCTTT
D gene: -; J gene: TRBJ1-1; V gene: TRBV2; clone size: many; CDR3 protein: CASSEEFLNTEAFF; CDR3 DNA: TGTGCCAGCAGTGAAGAGTTCCTGAACACTGAAGCTTTCTTT
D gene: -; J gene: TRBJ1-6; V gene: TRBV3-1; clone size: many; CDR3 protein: CASSQVDSPNSPLHF; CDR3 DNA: TGTGCCAGCAGCCAAGTTGACAGCCCAAATTCACCCCTCCACTTT
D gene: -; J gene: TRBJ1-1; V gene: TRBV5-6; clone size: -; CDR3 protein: CASSPTTGGTEAFF; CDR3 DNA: TGTGCCAGCAGCCCGACGACAGGAGGGACTGAAGCTTTCTTT
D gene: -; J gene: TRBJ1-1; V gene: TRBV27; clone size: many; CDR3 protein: CASSLRSTGNTEAFF; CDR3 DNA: TGTGCCAGCAGTTTAAGGTCTACGGGGAACACTGAAGCTTTCTTT
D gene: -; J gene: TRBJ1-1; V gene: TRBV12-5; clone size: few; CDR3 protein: CASALGGSNTEAFF; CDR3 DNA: TGTGCTAGTGCCCTGGGGGGTTCGAACACTGAAGCTTTCTTT
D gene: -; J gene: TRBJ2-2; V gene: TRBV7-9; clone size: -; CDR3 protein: CASSLAEGLSNTGELFF; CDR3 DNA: TGTGCCAGCAGCTTAGCAGAGGGACTGTCGAACACCGGGGAGCTGTTTTTT
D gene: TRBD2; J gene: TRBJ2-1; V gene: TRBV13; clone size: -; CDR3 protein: CASSSTAGTSAYNEQFF; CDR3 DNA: TGTGCCAGCAGTTCTACTGCCGGGACTAGTGCTTACAATGAGCAGTTCTTC
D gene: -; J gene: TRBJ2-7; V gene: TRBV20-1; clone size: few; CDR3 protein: CSARDPRGGEQYF; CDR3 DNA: TGCAGTGCTAGAGATCCCCGGGGAGGCGAGCAGTACTTC
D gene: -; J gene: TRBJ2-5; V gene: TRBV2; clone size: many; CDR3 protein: CAIVRRGGETQYF; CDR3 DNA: TGTGCCATCGTACGACGAGGGGGAGAGACCCAGTACTTC
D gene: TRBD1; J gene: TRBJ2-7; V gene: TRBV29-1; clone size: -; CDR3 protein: CSVETGGTYEQYF; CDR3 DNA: TGCAGCGTTGAGACAGGGGGCACGTACGAGCAGTACTTC